The sequence of this T cell receptor beta chain was determined in a study of cytomegalovirus exposure and HLA in healthy donors. The germline gives CDR1 SGHRS, CDR2 YFSETQ. With 2 bases removed from V and 4 bases from J, the gap between germline ends came to 12 bases. CDR3 length: 14 amino acids. Vbeta (60) and Jbeta (13) primers were used in the PCR. Clones were read by immunoSEQ multiplex PCR, and TCRdb kept only the in-frame ones, dropping some. Seen here are about 160,000 clones, roughly 75% observed once, and the top ten hold 1%. The source material was PBMCs. This sequence was found in a woman aged 45-59 years in good health and CMV-seropositive. The chain combines TRBV5-1 with TRBJ1-1; maybe TRBD1 (5 bases). The CDR3 DNA is TGCGCCAGCAGCTTTTTGCGGGGGGGCACTGAAGCTTTCTTT. Protein sequence: CASSFLRGGTEAFF.